Below are 10 T cell receptor beta chains sequenced from a single sample in a study of early T cells in non-severe SARS-CoV-2 infection. TCRdb analysed the 5' RACE reads with MiXCR anew, one entry per CDR3 protein. In the table there are about 40,000 distinct CDR3 sequences, about 5.9% of which are singletons. Specimen: whole blood, collected at baseline. The receptors originated from an adult who was a healthcare worker with PCR-confirmed SARS-CoV-2 infection or an uninfected control (not recorded which).

CDR3 amino acids: CASSPGLIDEQYF. CDR3 nucleotides: TGTGCCAGCAGCCCAGGACTCATCGACGAGCAGTACTTC. This chain uses TRBV7-2 with TRBJ2-7; TRBD2 is a possible D gene (5 bases). This CDR3 is 13 amino acids long. The V end was cut by 5 bases, the J end by 5 bases, with 13 bases between. Germline CDR1 is SGHTA and CDR2 is FQGNSA. Complete variable domain (other parts from reference TRBV7-2 and TRBJ2-7): GAGVSQSPSNKVTEKGKDVELRCDPISGHTALYWYRQSLGQGLEFLIYFQGNSAPDKSGLPSDRFSAERTGGSVSTLTIQRTQQEDSAVYLCASSPGLIDEQYFGPGTRLTVT.

This clonotype turned up a few times. The chain has TRBV5-4 and TRBJ2-7; either TRBD1 or TRBD2 may supply D (6 bases each). Germline-derived CDR1 and CDR2 are SGHNT and YYREEE (reference sequence). CDR3 length: 17 amino acids. V shed 0 bases and J shed 2 bases, with 18 bases lying between them. In nucleotides, the CDR3 is TGTGCCAGCAGCTTGGCCGTAGGGGGGACCAGGACCTACGAGCAGTACTTC. Its protein is CASSLAVGGTRTYEQYF.

This chain connects TRBV9 to TRBJ1-1, with unresolved D. This CDR3 contains 14 residues. V lost 0 bases to trimming and J lost 3 bases, with 9 bases between them. CDR1 and CDR2 from the germline V gene are SGDLS and YYNGEE. CDR3 amino acids: CASSVGAGDTEAFF. As DNA, the CDR3 is TGTGCCAGCAGCGTAGGGGCCGGAGACACTGAAGCTTTCTTT. The full variable domain, in which reference TRBV9 and TRBJ1-1 provide the parts outside the CDR3, is DSGVTQTPKHLITATGQRVTLRCSPRSGDLSVYWYQQSLDQGLQFLIQYYNGEERAKGNILERFSAQQFPDLHSELNLSSLELGDSALYFCASSVGAGDTEAFFGQGTRLTVV.

The chain carries TRBV10-3 and TRBJ2-1, with D perhaps matching TRBD1 (5 bases). The germline V and J ends were trimmed by 2 bases and 10 bases, with 9 bases remaining between them. The CDR3 contains 12 residues. Germline CDR1 is ENHRY and CDR2 is SYGVKD. CDR3 residues: CAISETGGEQFF. CDR3 DNA: TGTGCCATCAGTGAGACAGGTGGGGAGCAGTTCTTC.

This clonotype occurred many times. The chain employs TRBV5-1 and TRBJ2-7; D gene unclear. V was shortened by 1 base and J by 11 bases, with 10 bases between the two germline ends. The CDR3 spans 11 residues. The germline gives CDR1 SGHRS, CDR2 YFSETQ. CDR3 DNA sequence: TGCGCCAGCAGCTTGATCCCAGACGAGTACTTC. This translates into CASSLIPDEYF.

This clonotype was detected a few times. The chain has TRBV7-6 and TRBJ2-1, with 11 positions matching TRBD2. V was clipped by 1 base and J by 1 base; unmatched bases: 3. This CDR3 comprises 17 residues. From germline, CDR1 is SGHVS and CDR2 FNYEAQ. The CDR3 coding sequence is TGTGCCAGCAGCTTAGGGGCTAGCGGGGGGTCCTACAATGAGCAGTTCTTC. The encoded protein is CASSLGASGGSYNEQFF.

V and J are TRBV7-9 and TRBJ1-5; no reliable D call. Germline CDR1 reads SEHNR; CDR2 reads FQNEAQ (reference sequence). CDR3 size: 16 residues. Trimming shortened V by 1 base and J by 3 bases, and 13 bases separated the two germline ends. The CDR3: CASSLGPTTNNQPQHF. CDR3 coding DNA: TGTGCCAGCAGCTTAGGACCTACCACGAACAATCAGCCCCAGCATTTT.

Worth noting for this clonotype: This may be a read error, as it is one base from a much larger clone. The chain recombines TRBV9 with TRBJ2-1, with TRBD2 identical over 13 bases. This CDR3 has 14 residues. Germline V gene lookup returns CDR1 SGDLS and CDR2 YYNGEE. The junction had 4 bases not matched to a gene; V was cut back by 4 bases and J by 9 bases. The CDR3 DNA sequence: TGTGCCAGCAGCTCCAGGACTAGCGGGGGTGAGCAGTTCTTC. It specifies CASSSRTSGGEQFF. The full variable domain, in which reference TRBV9 and TRBJ2-1 provide the parts outside the CDR3, is DSGVTQTPKHLITATGQRVTLRCSPRSGDLSVYWYQQSLDQGLQFLIQYYNGEERAKGNILERFSAQQFPDLHSELNLSSLELGDSALYFCASSSRTSGGEQFFGPGTRLTVL.

This clonotype showed up just once. This may come from a read error, since a much larger clone is one base off. This chain uses TRBV28 with TRBJ2-1; D is perhaps TRBD1 (6 bases). This CDR3 has 10 residues. V shed 10 bases and J shed 8 bases, with 9 bases lying between them. Germline CDR1 reads MDHEN; CDR2 reads SYDVKM. The CDR3 DNA is TGTGCCACAGGGGCGGATGAGCAGTTCTTC. This gives the protein CATGADEQFF. The full variable domain, its missing parts supplied by reference TRBV28 and TRBJ2-1, is DVKVTQSSRYLVKRTGEKVFLECVQDMDHENMFWYRQDPGLGLRLIYFSYDVKMKEKGDIPEGYSVSREKKERFSLILESASTNQTSMYLCATGADEQFFGPGTRLTVL.

This chain uses TRBV7-2 with TRBJ2-7; D might be TRBD2 (5 bases). The CDR3 contains 15 residues. Looked up from germline, CDR1 is SGHTA and CDR2 is FQGNSA. The ends were cut back, 2 bases at V and 2 bases at J, with 13 bases in the middle. The CDR3 nucleotides are TGTGCCAGCAGCTTATCGGCAGGACTCGCCTACGAGCAGTACTTC. This sequence encodes CASSLSAGLAYEQYF.